The count of the clone carrying this TCR beta chain is one. The antigen remains unidentified. Generated by immunoSEQ multiplex PCR, the TCRdb table keeps only in-frame clones and is missing some. The table records 70,000 or so clones, approximately 92% of them present only once. CDR1 and CDR2 (germline): MNHEY, SMNVEV (reference sequence). Trimming took 5 bases from V and 0 from J, leaving 14 bases between them. The CDR3 covers 15 residues. This entry is derived from a study of OX40 agonist ivuxolimab in advanced cancers. In the study overall: Patients treated during dose escalation were battling hepatocellular carcinoma, melanoma, renal cell or head and neck cancer. Findings of the study overall: Clonal expansion in partial responders at 0.1-3.0 mg/kg ranked among the lowest.

The sequence derives from an adult with an advanced solid tumor such as melanoma, head and neck, liver or kidney cancer. This chain joins TRBV27 and TRBJ2-7; the D call may be TRBD1 or TRBD2 (6 bases each). The material was CD4+ or CD8+ T cells sorted from blood, obtained in a trial of the OX40 agonist ivuxolimab. The CDR3 DNA sequence: TGTGCCAGCAGTAGGGGGGAGAGGTCCTCCTACGAGCAGTACTTC. Amino acids: CASSRGERSSYEQYF.